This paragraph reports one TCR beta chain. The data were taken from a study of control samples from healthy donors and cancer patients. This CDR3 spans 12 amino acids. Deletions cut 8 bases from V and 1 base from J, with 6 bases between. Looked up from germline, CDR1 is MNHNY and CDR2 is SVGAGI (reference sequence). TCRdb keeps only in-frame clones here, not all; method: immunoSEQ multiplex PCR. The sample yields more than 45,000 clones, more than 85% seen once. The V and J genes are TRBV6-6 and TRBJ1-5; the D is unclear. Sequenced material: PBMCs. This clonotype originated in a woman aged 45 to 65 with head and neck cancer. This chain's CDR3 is CASSGSNQPQHF. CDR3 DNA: TGTGCCAGCTCGGGCAGCAATCAGCCCCAGCATTTT.